These 22 T cell receptor beta chains originate from one sample sequenced in a study of human T cells and chemical hapten exposure (dated by TCRdb to the early 2020s). The label giving this sample's time point can be read as: pre-sensitization, week 0. This sample's treatment or condition label indicates: therapeutic diphenylcyclopropenone sensitization with weekly scalp DPC. The method behind the library was RACE. Sequencing used a NextSeq 500. TCRdb redid the processing of the public reads, applying fastp at Q25 and MiXCR, and retained in-frame beta chains. Identical CDR3 proteins give one entry, which carries the most common genes and DNA. This sample lists tens of thousands of distinct CDR3 sequences; 8% to 10% were detected once. The ten largest clonotypes hold less than 4.5% of the sample. Sequenced material: whole blood, taken in connection with sensitization to the hapten diphenylcyclopropenone (DPC). The origin of the receptors is a woman between 35 and 50 years old with alopecia areata. Some clones in this sample may be carry-over from other donors' samples.

This clonotype was recorded at least ten times. The CDR3 spells CASSPQVINEQFF. The CDR3 coding sequence is TGTGCCAGCAGTCCACAGGTGATCAATGAGCAGTTCTTC. The chain recombines TRBV12-3 or TRBV12-4 with TRBJ2-1; TRBD1 might be the D (5 bases). The ends were cut back, 5 bases at V and 6 bases at J, with 11 bases in the middle. CDR3 length equals 13 residues.

The V and J genes are TRBV2 and TRBJ1-5; 9 nucleotides agree with TRBD1. The CDR3 extends over 14 amino acids. Germline CDR1 and CDR2: SNHLY and FYNNEI. Trimming cost V 6 bases and J 2 bases; bases outside gene matches: 2. CDR3: CASSWTGGNQPQHF. DNA of the CDR3: TGTGCCAGCAGCTGGACAGGGGGCAATCAGCCCCAGCATTTT. The whole variable domain, remainder taken from reference TRBV2 and TRBJ1-5, is EPEVTQTPSHQVTQMGQEVILRCVPISNHLYFYWYRQILGQKVEFLVSFYNNEISEKSEIFDDQFSVERPDGSNFTLKIRSTKLEDSAMYFCASSWTGGNQPQHFGDGTRLSIL.

V is TRBV7-2 and J is TRBJ2-7, with 15 bases that match TRBD2. CDR1 SGHTA and CDR2 FQGNSA come from the germline V gene. CDR3 length: 15 residues. V was pared by 5 bases and J by 5 bases, with 4 bases of the junction left unmatched. The CDR3 DNA follows: TGTGCCAGCAGCCTAGGGACTAGCGGGGGGAACGAGCAGTACTTC. This encodes CASSLGTSGGNEQYF.

V usage is TRBV5-8 and J usage is TRBJ2-7; D is tentatively TRBD1 or TRBD2 (5 bases each). This CDR3 region has 17 residues. Deletions cut 6 bases from V and 4 bases from J, with 26 bases between. Per the germline V gene, CDR1 is SGHTS and CDR2 is YDEGEE. CDR3 sequence: CASIGGSSPGASYEQYF. For the CDR3, the DNA is TGTGCCAGCATTGGGGGATCTAGCCCCGGGGCTTCTTACGAGCAGTACTTC.

This clonotype was picked up many times. The CDR3 sequence is CASRKTGTGAYEQYF. The CDR3 bases are TGCGCCAGCAGGAAGACCGGGACAGGGGCCTACGAGCAGTACTTC. The rearrangement links TRBV5-1 to TRBJ2-7, with 10 nucleotides matching TRBD1. Trimming cost V 5 bases and J 2 bases; bases outside gene matches: 7. From germline, CDR1 is SGHRS and CDR2 YFSETQ. The CDR3 loop spans 15 amino acids.

This clonotype was observed at least ten times. The rearrangement links TRBV27 to TRBJ2-7; tentative D call: TRBD2 (6 bases). The ends were cut back, 5 bases at V and 5 bases at J, with 13 bases in the middle. The germline CDR1 and CDR2 sequences are MNHEY and SMNVEV (reference sequence). There are 13 residues in the CDR3. The CDR3 here is CASSAPGRHEQYF. The CDR3, as DNA: TGTGCCAGCAGTGCGCCAGGGAGGCACGAGCAGTACTTC.

The chain employs TRBV28 and TRBJ2-1; 11 bases agree with TRBD2. In germline, CDR1 is MDHEN, CDR2 SYDVKM. The junction had 13 bases not matched to a gene; V was cut back by 6 bases and J by 0 bases. The CDR3 runs to 19 residues. CDR3 in amino acids: CASRWGGTSGKISYNEQFF. The DNA of the CDR3 is TGTGCCAGCAGGTGGGGGGGGACTAGCGGTAAAATCTCCTACAATGAGCAGTTCTTC. Filled out from reference TRBV28 and TRBJ2-1, the complete variable domain reads DVKVTQSSRYLVKRTGEKVFLECVQDMDHENMFWYRQDPGLGLRLIYFSYDVKMKEKGDIPEGYSVSREKKERFSLILESASTNQTSMYLCASRWGGTSGKISYNEQFFGPGTRLTVL.

The chain recombines TRBV24-1 with TRBJ2-3; TRBD1 matches at 8 bases. The ends lost 5 bases at V and 4 bases at J; junction bases unmatched: 13. The germline V gene encodes CDR1 KGHDR and CDR2 SFDVKD. This CDR3 has 17 residues. CDR3 residues: CATSAGGGRGPSDTQYF. CDR3 in DNA: TGTGCCACCAGTGCAGGTGGTGGCAGGGGGCCGTCAGATACGCAGTATTTT.

CDR3 in amino acids: CASVGGARIPNTGELFF. For the CDR3, the DNA is TGTGCCAGCGTCGGGGGCGCCCGAATTCCGAACACCGGGGAGCTGTTTTTT. The chain links TRBV7-9 to TRBJ2-2; perhaps D is TRBD1 or TRBD2 (6 bases each). The V gene's germline CDR1 is SEHNR and CDR2 FQNEAQ (reference sequence). The CDR3 runs 17 residues. Trimming stripped 8 bases from V and 0 bases from J, with 19 bases between.

Many counts were recorded for this clonotype. The rearrangement links TRBV2 to TRBJ2-5, with 12 nucleotides matching TRBD2. This CDR3 is 16 amino acids long. Germline V CDR1 and CDR2: SNHLY, FYNNEI. Trimming took 8 bases from V and 3 from J; bases not matched to a gene: 10. In DNA, the CDR3 is TGTGCCAGCCCGGGACTAGCGGGCGTTAACAAAGAGACCCAGTACTTC. Its translation: CASPGLAGVNKETQYF. The variable domain in full, with the rest retrieved from reference TRBV2 and TRBJ2-5, is EPEVTQTPSHQVTQMGQEVILRCVPISNHLYFYWYRQILGQKVEFLVSFYNNEISEKSEIFDDQFSVERPDGSNFTLKIRSTKLEDSAMYFCASPGLAGVNKETQYFGPGTRLLVL.

In its sample, this clonotype was seen many times. V and J are TRBV3-1 and TRBJ1-5, with a tentative D call TRBD1 (6 bases). The CDR3 covers 15 residues. Trimming took off 4 bases at V and 6 bases at J, with 16 bases between the two ends. Germline values: CDR1 LGHDT, CDR2 YNNKEL (reference sequence). CDR3 loop: CASSPAGGGGQPQHF. CDR3 coding DNA: TGTGCCAGCAGCCCCGCTGGAGGGGGTGGTCAGCCCCAGCATTTT.

This clonotype was observed at least ten times. Here the CDR3 reads CASSYGGASSYNSPLHF. CDR3 in DNA: TGTGCCAGCAGTTACGGGGGCGCGAGCTCCTATAATTCACCCCTCCACTTT. This sequence joins TRBV6-2 or TRBV6-3 and TRBJ1-6, with a weak D call TRBD1 (6 bases). V was cut by 2 bases and J by 0 bases, with 11 bases left in between. The CDR3 has 17 residues. Germline V gene data show CDR1 as MNHEY and CDR2 as SVGEGT.

This clonotype was counted ten times or more. V and J are TRBV6-2 or TRBV6-3 and TRBJ2-1; 8 bases line up with TRBD1. The CDR3 has 14 amino acids. With 4 bases clipped from V and 6 bases from J, the junction kept 5 bases outside the gene matches. The germline gives CDR1 MNHEY, CDR2 SVGEGT. The CDR3 sequence is CASSLTTGGNEQFF. CDR3 in DNA: TGTGCCAGCAGTTTAACAACAGGGGGCAATGAGCAGTTCTTC.

The rearrangement uses TRBV25-1 and TRBJ2-5; D unresolved. The CDR3 length is 14 residues. Trimming shortened V by 6 bases and J by 7 bases, and 18 bases separated the two germline ends. Germline lookup yields CDR1 MGHDK and CDR2 SYGVNS. The CDR3 protein is CASSELRTHPTQYF. CDR3 nucleotide sequence: TGTGCCAGCAGCGAGCTTAGGACGCATCCGACCCAGTACTTC. Variable domain in full (rest from reference TRBV25-1 and TRBJ2-5): EADIYQTPRYLVIGTGKKITLECSQTMGHDKMYWYQQDPGMELHLIHYSYGVNSTEKGDLSSESTVSRIRTEHFPLTLESARPSHTSQYLCASSELRTHPTQYFGPGTRLLVL.

This clonotype was observed at least ten times. This chain connects TRBV10-3 to TRBJ2-3, with TRBD1 matching over 9 bases. V gave up 8 bases and J gave up 4 bases; unmatched junction bases: 19. Germline V gene data show CDR1 as ENHRY and CDR2 as SYGVKD. The CDR3 consists of 18 residues. This CDR3 reads CAIEPGTGRWAGADTQYF. CDR3 DNA sequence: TGTGCCATCGAGCCCGGGACAGGGCGATGGGCGGGGGCAGATACGCAGTATTTT.

This clonotype occurred many times. The V and J genes are TRBV6-6 and TRBJ1-3; D is unclear. Trimming removed 0 bases at V and 0 bases at J, with 12 bases between. There are 17 residues in the CDR3. Germline CDR1 and CDR2: MNHNY and SVGAGI (reference sequence). This CDR3 is CASSYSPTASSGNTIYF. DNA of the CDR3: TGTGCCAGCAGTTACTCCCCGACCGCTAGCTCTGGAAACACCATATATTTT.

The V and J genes are TRBV29-1 and TRBJ1-2; TRBD1 matches 10 bases. Germline loops: CDR1 SQVTM, CDR2 ANQGSEA. The length of the CDR3 is 13 residues. J gave up 2 bases and V 7 bases, and 4 bases lay outside the gene matches. The CDR3, as DNA: TGCAGCGCAGACAGGGGGCCGAACTATGGCTACACCTTC. Its protein product is CSADRGPNYGYTF.

V is TRBV5-1 and J is TRBJ1-1; unclear D gene. Germline assignment: CDR1 SGHRS and CDR2 YFSETQ. Trimming stripped 4 bases from V and 1 base from J, with 8 bases between. The CDR3 totals 13 residues. The CDR3 nucleotides are TGCGCCAGCAGCCATGGACGGAACACTGAAGCTTTCTTT. Amino acid sequence: CASSHGRNTEAFF.

This clonotype appeared a few times. The chain links TRBV27 to TRBJ2-1; D is unresolved. Deletions cut 4 bases from V and 3 bases from J, with 7 bases between. Germline values: CDR1 MNHEY, CDR2 SMNVEV (reference sequence). The CDR3 totals 13 residues. The CDR3 loop reads CASSSHSYNEQFF. CDR3 coding DNA: TGTGCCAGCAGTTCCCACAGCTACAATGAGCAGTTCTTC.

This clonotype was counted many times. The chain couples TRBV20-1 to TRBJ1-2; 8 bases are a match to TRBD1. The CDR3 is 15 residues long. Germline V gene sequence: CDR1 DFQATT, CDR2 SNEGSKA (reference sequence). Unmatched junction bases numbered 7, after V lost 1 base and J lost 3 bases. CDR3 sequence: CSARVRQGKDYGYTF. CDR3 DNA sequence: TGCAGTGCTAGAGTGAGACAGGGGAAGGACTATGGCTACACCTTC.

The table lists this clonotype with a few counts. The chain links TRBV29-1 to TRBJ1-2; TRBD1 might be the D (6 bases). In germline, CDR1 is SQVTM, CDR2 ANQGSEA. This CDR3 contains 15 residues. Deletions cut 3 bases from V and 0 bases from J, with 14 bases between. CDR3 nucleotides: TGCAGCGTTGATGGTGGACAGCAAGCTAACTATGGCTACACCTTC. As protein: CSVDGGQQANYGYTF.

This clonotype showed up many times. The chain links TRBV20-1 to TRBJ2-3, with unresolved D. Trimming removed 0 bases from V and 2 bases from J, with 12 bases in between. The germline V gene has CDR1 DFQATT and CDR2 SNEGSKA (reference sequence). The CDR3 extends over 15 amino acids. CDR3 amino acids: CSARDPSFLTDTQYF. CDR3 DNA sequence: TGCAGTGCTAGAGATCCTTCCTTTCTCACAGATACGCAGTATTTT.